These 22 T cell receptor beta chains came from one sample sequenced in a study of cytomegalovirus exposure and HLA in healthy donors. Measured with immunoSEQ multiplex PCR; TCRdb has only the in-frame clones, and not every one. The data show over 150,000 clones, about 88% seen once. Material for sequencing was PBMCs. All receptors come from a man younger than 35 in good health and CMV-seropositive.

The chain employs TRBV7-3 and TRBJ1-6; a possible D gene is TRBD1 (6 bases). V was pared by 5 bases and J by 9 bases, with 14 bases between. The CDR3 sequence is 14 residues long. Germline V gene data show CDR1 as SGHTA and CDR2 as FQGTGA. CDR3 nucleotide sequence: TGTGCCAGCAGCCAAGGGGGATTGGCTTCACCCCTCCACTTT. This gives the protein CASSQGGLASPLHF.

The rearrangement uses TRBV2 and TRBJ2-7; D might be TRBD1 (5 bases). Trimming shortened V by 6 bases and J by 4 bases, and 13 bases separated the two germline ends. The CDR3 consists of 13 residues. The germline V gene encodes CDR1 SNHLY and CDR2 FYNNEI. The CDR3 protein is CASRKTAGYEQYF. In DNA form, the CDR3 reads TGTGCCAGCAGAAAAACAGCAGGGTACGAGCAGTACTTC.

The gene calls are TRBV20-1 and TRBJ2-3, with a tentative D call TRBD2 (5 bases). This CDR3 is built from 11 residues. Germline V gives CDR1 DFQATT, CDR2 SNEGSKA (reference sequence). Trimming cost V 1 base and J 6 bases, with 5 bases left between them. The CDR3 sequence is CSARGGDTQYF. The CDR3 DNA follows: TGCAGTGCTAGAGGAGGGGATACGCAGTATTTT.

The chain carries TRBV4-3 and TRBJ2-3, with 8 positions matching TRBD2. Germline trimming cut 1 base from V and 3 bases from J; bases unmatched to any gene: 3. This CDR3 has 15 amino acids. Germline V gene sequence: CDR1 LGHNA, CDR2 YSLEER. This CDR3 reads CASSQALAGTDTQYF. The CDR3 DNA sequence: TGCGCCAGCAGCCAAGCGCTAGCGGGTACAGATACGCAGTATTTT.

V and J are TRBV4-3 and TRBJ2-4; possible D gene TRBD2, 6 bases. This CDR3 contains 15 residues. V was pared by 0 bases and J by 15 bases, with 21 bases between. Germline V gives CDR1 LGHNA, CDR2 YSLEER. CDR3 in DNA: TGCGCCAGCAGCCAAGACTTTAGGGGACTTAGCGATTGGTACTTC. It codes for CASSQDFRGLSDWYF.

For the CDR3, the DNA is TGTGCCAGTAGTTCAGGCAGGGAAGCTTTCTTT. It is translated as CASSSGREAFF. The gene calls are TRBV19 and TRBJ1-1, with D uncertain. CDR1 LNHDA and CDR2 SQIVND come from the germline V gene (reference sequence). Trimming pared 5 bases from V and 8 bases from J, leaving 9 bases between. The CDR3 has 11 amino acids.

A few counts support this clone. This chain uses TRBV9 with TRBJ1-2, with D perhaps matching TRBD1 (5 bases). Per germline, CDR1 SGDLS and CDR2 YYNGEE. The CDR3 has 15 amino acids. The V gene lost 0 bases and the J gene lost 4 bases, with 13 bases spanning the gap. The CDR3 DNA sequence: TGTGCCAGCAGCGTAGTCACAGGCGGAAGCTATGGCTACACCTTC. Its translation is CASSVVTGGSYGYTF.

The CDR3 loop is CASSWRDPPYEQYF. In DNA form, the CDR3 reads TGTGCCAGCAGTTGGCGGGACCCCCCCTACGAGCAGTACTTC. This chain connects TRBV6-6 to TRBJ2-7; D might be TRBD2 (6 bases). V was clipped by 4 bases and J by 2 bases, with 12 bases between them. Germline V CDR1 and CDR2: MNHNY, SVGAGI (reference sequence). This CDR3 has 14 residues.

The chain employs TRBV27 and TRBJ1-1; 9 nucleotides line up with TRBD1. The germline gives CDR1 MNHEY, CDR2 SMNVEV (reference sequence). This CDR3 comprises 16 residues. V shed 8 bases, J shed 4 bases, and the junction held 14 bases outside the gene matches. The CDR3 DNA sequence: TGTGCCAGCGGGTGGACAGGGGTGAGAGGGGGCACTGAAGCTTTCTTT. Its translation: CASGWTGVRGGTEAFF.

V is TRBV7-8 and J is TRBJ2-1; D not certain. The CDR3 has 15 amino acids. Germline V gene data show CDR1 as SGHVS and CDR2 as FQNEAQ. With 1 base removed from V and 0 bases from J, the gap between germline ends came to 7 bases. The CDR3 region is CASSLGSYSYNEQFF. In DNA form, the CDR3 reads TGTGCCAGCAGCTTAGGGAGCTACTCCTACAATGAGCAGTTCTTC.

The V call is TRBV4-3, the J call TRBJ1-1, with 11 bases lining up with TRBD1. The trim removed 4 bases at V and 4 bases at J, leaving 5 bases unmatched. The CDR3 length is 15 residues. The germline gives CDR1 LGHNA, CDR2 YSLEER. This CDR3 is CASSPTGTGGTEAFF. The CDR3 nucleotides are TGCGCCAGCAGCCCGACAGGGACAGGGGGCACTGAAGCTTTCTTT.

The chain recombines TRBV28 with TRBJ1-5; D unclear. The CDR3 sequence is 15 residues long. Trimming cost V 3 bases and J 2 bases, with 11 bases left between them. Germline assignment: CDR1 MDHEN and CDR2 SYDVKM. The CDR3 nucleotides are TGTGCCAGCAGTTTCCGAGGAGGTGGCAATCAGCCCCAGCATTTT. Its translation: CASSFRGGGNQPQHF.

The gene calls are TRBV5-1 and TRBJ1-2; 12 bases are a match to TRBD1. The germline gives CDR1 SGHRS, CDR2 YFSETQ. This CDR3 contains 15 residues. The V and J ends lost 3 bases and 7 bases, in that order; junction bases with no gene match: 7. In DNA, the CDR3 is TGCGCCAGCAGCTCCCCGGGACAGGGGGCGAGTGGCTACACCTTC. Its protein is CASSSPGQGASGYTF.

The rearrangement links TRBV6-4 to TRBJ2-3; 11 bases line up with TRBD2. Germline assignment: CDR1 MRHNA and CDR2 SNTAGT. The CDR3 covers 16 residues. The V and J ends lost 0 bases and 6 bases, in that order; junction bases with no gene match: 5. CDR3 amino acids: CASSDSSSGGADTQYF. The CDR3 bases are TGTGCCAGCAGTGACTCTAGTAGCGGGGGGGCCGATACGCAGTATTTT.

This sequence joins TRBV6-5 and TRBJ1-5, with D maybe TRBD1 (5 bases). There are 14 residues in the CDR3. V lost 2 bases and J lost 6, with 11 bases in between. CDR1 is MNHEY, CDR2 SVGAGI, per germline. The CDR3, as DNA: TGTGCCAGCAGTTACATCACAGGAAGTCAGCCCCAGCATTTT. The encoded protein is CASSYITGSQPQHF.

V is TRBV6-1 and J is TRBJ1-3, with a possible D match to TRBD1 (5 bases). Looked up from germline, CDR1 is MNHNS and CDR2 is SASEGT. The CDR3 is made up of 16 amino acids. Between the trimmed V and J ends, which lost 2 bases and 0 bases, there was a span of 11 bases. For the CDR3, the DNA is TGTGCCAGCAGTGAACACAGGCGAGGCTCTGGAAACACCATATATTTT. It yields the protein CASSEHRRGSGNTIYF.

This clone has only one observation. The chain is built from TRBV4-3 and TRBJ1-5; D not resolved. CDR1 is LGHNA, CDR2 YSLEER, per germline. The germline V and J ends were trimmed by 4 bases and 2 bases, with 6 bases remaining between them. There are 13 residues in the CDR3. As DNA, the CDR3 is TGCGCCAGCAGCCCTTATGGCAATCAGCCCCAGCATTTT. This gives the protein CASSPYGNQPQHF.

Here the CDR3 DNA reads TGTGCCAGCAGGGGACTAGCGAGCACAGATACGCAGTATTTT. Protein: CASRGLASTDTQYF. This rearrangement joins TRBV6-5 to TRBJ2-3, with 10 bases fitting TRBD2. The CDR3 has 14 residues. The J segment lost 0 bases and the V segment lost 6 bases, leaving 0 bases of the junction unmatched. Germline V gives CDR1 MNHEY, CDR2 SVGAGI.

The V and J genes are TRBV5-1 and TRBJ1-5; tentatively, D is TRBD1 (5 bases). This CDR3 has 16 amino acids. V lost 1 base and J lost 5, with 16 bases in between. Germline V lookup: CDR1 SGHRS, CDR2 YFSETQ. The CDR3, as DNA: TGCGCCAGCAGCTTGAAGCCGACAGACGGGTATCAGCCCCAGCATTTT. It yields the protein CASSLKPTDGYQPQHF.

V is TRBV9 and J is TRBJ2-2; the D is unclear. The germline gives CDR1 SGDLS, CDR2 YYNGEE. Trimming removed 0 bases from V and 4 bases from J, with 10 bases in between. The CDR3 runs to 15 residues. The CDR3 loop is CASSVVQDGTGELFF. CDR3 coding DNA: TGTGCCAGCAGCGTAGTTCAGGATGGCACCGGGGAGCTGTTTTTT.

The chain carries TRBV29-1 and TRBJ1-2; 7 bases map to TRBD1. CDR1 is SQVTM and CDR2 is ANQGSEA in the germline V gene. The CDR3 has 16 amino acids. The V gene end was trimmed by 5 bases and the J gene end by 4 bases; junction bases not matched to a gene: 16. The CDR3 coding sequence is TGCAGCGTTCTCGAGCTTCCCACCGGGACAGTCTATGGCTACACCTTC. Amino acids: CSVLELPTGTVYGYTF.

The rearrangement joins TRBV5-1 to TRBJ1-2; 10 bases fit TRBD1. Germline values: CDR1 SGHRS, CDR2 YFSETQ. The junction had 10 bases not matched to a gene; V was cut back by 4 bases and J by 7 bases. The CDR3 contains 15 residues. The chain's CDR3 is CASSDRQGAGSGYTF. DNA of the CDR3: TGCGCCAGCAGCGATAGACAGGGGGCAGGTAGTGGCTACACCTTC. The full variable domain, completed using reference TRBV5-1 and TRBJ1-2, is KAGVTQTPRYLIKTRGQQVTLSCSPISGHRSVSWYQQTPGQGLQFLFEYFSETQRNKGNFPGRFSGRQFSNSRSEMNVSTLELGDSALYLCASSDRQGAGSGYTFGSGTRLTVV.